This note documents a single T cell receptor (beta chain) sequence. Seattle participants joined during active infection and were tracked over time. The sample originates from a study of blood T cell repertoires in COVID-19. Study-wide context: There were acute and convalescent COVID-19 samples, and they came from the United States, Italy and Spain. Nucleic acid was either cDNA or gDNA, and it came from T cells, B-cell-depleted T cells, or PBMCs.

The protocol was immunoSEQ multiplex PCR, while the TCRdb copy is restricted to in-frame clones and leaves out a portion. The top ten clones hold just under 2% of a sample with 150,000 or so clones, more than 85% of them seen once. Losses at the gene ends were 0 bases for V and 15 bases for J; bases not matched to a gene: 8. This CDR3 is built from 14 residues. Germline V lookup: CDR1 SGHDT, CDR2 YYEEEE. The chain recombines TRBV5-6 with TRBJ1-6; 8 nucleotides match TRBD1. The receptor's source is a woman aged 55 to 70 with COVID-19, enrolled during active disease. The specimen sequenced was peripheral blood. CDR3 in amino acids: CASSLDGQGGILHF. The CDR3 DNA sequence: TGTGCCAGCAGCTTGGACGGACAGGGTGGTATCCTCCACTTT.